This TCR beta chain is drawn from a study of shared clonotypes between healthy human individuals. As for the study in general: With ages of 18 to 49, the donors were two women and a few men. Study-wide findings and caveats: What limited the represented genetic and exposure-history diversity was the small number of donors.

Losses at the gene ends were 5 bases for V and 7 bases for J; bases not matched to a gene: 8. The CDR3 runs to 14 residues. Germline V gene lookup returns CDR1 MDHEN and CDR2 SYDVKM. Genomic DNA (from each subset) was split evenly across several immunoSEQ plates. The data were produced by immunoSEQ multiplex PCR, yet TCRdb's version contains in-frame clones alone and is incomplete. The table has about 460,000 clones, roughly three quarters seen once. With respect to this clone: Its specificity is not known.

This chain connects TRBV28 to TRBJ2-1; TRBD1 aligns across 7 bases. Sequences were obtained from PBMCs. This TCR was sampled from a woman aged 40 to 50 in good health. Some clones in this sample may be carry-over from other donors' samples. CDR3 DNA sequence: TGTGCCAGCAGTCGAGGGGGCGGTGGGAATGAGCAGTTCTTC. It yields the protein CASSRGGGGNEQFF.